The 15 T cell receptor beta chains below were found in one sample sequenced in a study of beta chain features in type 1 diabetes. The study, taken as a whole, reports: Type 1 diabetes patients had moderately but significantly shorter TCRB CDR3s in all four CD4+ subsets.

These receptors' targets are unknown. Every bit of the isolated RNA underwent reverse transcription, so sequencing read expressed TCRB transcripts. The table came from immunoSEQ multiplex PCR; TCRdb's copy has only in-frame clones and leaves some out. The table includes approximately 60,000 clones, around 50% detected once. Sequencing input: Tregs from blood. The receptor set was obtained from a woman between 35 and 50 years old with type 1 diabetes.

The chain uses TRBV11-2 and TRBJ1-1, with D tentatively TRBD1 (6 bases). Trimming stripped 2 bases from V and 0 bases from J, with 7 bases between. Germline CDR1 reads SGHAT; CDR2 reads FQNNGV. This CDR3 comprises 14 residues. As DNA, the CDR3 is TGTGCCAGCAGCTTACAGGGGATGAACACTGAAGCTTTCTTT. It yields the protein CASSLQGMNTEAFF.

This chain joins TRBV11-2 and TRBJ2-1, with TRBD2 matching 12 bases. This CDR3 comprises 15 residues. Germline trimming cut 5 bases from V and 6 bases from J; bases unmatched to any gene: 5. Germline-derived CDR1 and CDR2 are SGHAT and FQNNGV. CDR3 in amino acids: CASSRLAGGTNEQFF. The CDR3 bases are TGTGCCAGCAGCAGGCTAGCGGGAGGGACCAATGAGCAGTTCTTC.

V usage is TRBV7-9 and J usage is TRBJ1-1; D remains ambiguous. Germline V lookup: CDR1 SEHNR, CDR2 FQNEAQ (reference sequence). Trimming took 1 base from V and 0 from J, leaving 6 bases between them. This CDR3 comprises 14 residues. CDR3 protein: CASSLGSLNTEAFF. CDR3 sequence (DNA): TGTGCCAGCAGCTTAGGCAGTCTGAACACTGAAGCTTTCTTT. Full variable domain (rest looked up from reference TRBV7-9 and TRBJ1-1): DTGVSQNPRHKITKRGQNVTFRCDPISEHNRLYWYRQTLGQGPEFLTYFQNEAQLEKSRLLSDRFSAERPKGSFSTLEIQRTEQGDSAMYLCASSLGSLNTEAFFGQGTRLTVV.

The chain is built from TRBV7-2 and TRBJ2-1; 9 nucleotides agree with TRBD2. The CDR3 is 16 amino acids. Unmatched junction bases numbered 12, after V lost 5 bases and J lost 7 bases. CDR1 SGHTA and CDR2 FQGNSA come from the germline V gene. DNA of the CDR3: TGTGCCAGCAGCCCCCGGGGAGCGGGAGGCTATAATGAGCAGTTCTTC. Its protein is CASSPRGAGGYNEQFF.

The chain joins TRBV28 to TRBJ1-1; 7 bases align to TRBD1. V was clipped by 5 bases and J by 7 bases; unmatched bases: 13. The CDR3 contains 15 residues. From germline, CDR1 is MDHEN and CDR2 SYDVKM. In nucleotides, the CDR3 is TGTGCCAGCAGTACCCCGGGTCCGGGACAGTATGAAGCTTTCTTT. This sequence encodes CASSTPGPGQYEAFF.

The rearrangement joins TRBV7-9 to TRBJ1-1, with D possibly matching TRBD1 (6 bases). Germline CDR1 reads SEHNR; CDR2 reads FQNEAQ (reference sequence). This CDR3 spans 15 amino acids. V dropped 2 bases and J dropped 1 base, with 11 bases sitting between them. Here the CDR3 DNA reads TGTGCCAGCAGCTTACAGGGGTTCCCGAACACTGAAGCTTTCTTT. It is translated as CASSLQGFPNTEAFF.

The chain's CDR3 is CASSPPRQLAYEQYF. Written as DNA, the CDR3 is TGTGCCAGCTCACCACCCCGCCAGCTAGCCTACGAGCAGTACTTC. The chain couples TRBV18 to TRBJ2-7; no reliable D call. The CDR3 loop spans 15 amino acids. With 0 bases removed from V and 2 bases from J, the gap between germline ends came to 11 bases. From germline, CDR1 is KGHSH and CDR2 LQKENI.

This rearrangement joins TRBV5-1 to TRBJ2-1; 8 bases line up with TRBD1. The CDR3 sequence is 14 residues long. The trim removed 4 bases at V and 3 bases at J, leaving 3 bases unmatched. Germline V lookup: CDR1 SGHRS, CDR2 YFSETQ. CDR3 nucleotide sequence: TGCGCCAGCAGCCCCGGGACAGGCTACAATGAGCAGTTCTTC. Translating it yields CASSPGTGYNEQFF. Looking up the rest from reference TRBV5-1 and TRBJ2-1 gives the full variable domain: KAGVTQTPRYLIKTRGQQVTLSCSPISGHRSVSWYQQTPGQGLQFLFEYFSETQRNKGNFPGRFSGRQFSNSRSEMNVSTLELGDSALYLCASSPGTGYNEQFFGPGTRLTVL.

The chain recombines TRBV7-3 with TRBJ2-2, with a weak D call TRBD2 (5 bases). V was clipped by 5 bases and J by 3 bases, with 22 bases between them. This CDR3 comprises 18 residues. CDR1 and CDR2 (germline): SGHTA, FQGTGA. CDR3 protein: CASSHSGFLGPDTGELFF. The CDR3 nucleotides are TGTGCCAGCAGCCATTCGGGGTTCTTAGGTCCGGACACCGGGGAGCTGTTTTTT.

A few counts support this clone. The chain combines TRBV7-8 with TRBJ2-1; 14 nucleotides match TRBD2. Looked up from germline, CDR1 is SGHVS and CDR2 is FQNEAQ. With 3 bases clipped from V and 9 bases from J, the junction kept 10 bases outside the gene matches. This CDR3 contains 17 residues. As DNA, the CDR3 is TGTGCCAGCAGCTTTGATCCGGGACTAGCGGGAGAGGGTGAGCAGTTCTTC. This gives the protein CASSFDPGLAGEGEQFF.

CDR3 sequence: CASTPMSSYNEQFF. The CDR3 nucleotides are TGTGCCAGCACCCCCATGAGCTCCTACAATGAGCAGTTCTTC. The chain is built from TRBV11-2 and TRBJ2-1; D is unresolved. This CDR3 has 14 residues. Per the germline V gene, CDR1 is SGHAT and CDR2 is FQNNGV. V lost 7 bases to trimming and J lost 0 bases, with 10 bases between them.

The chain links TRBV4-2 to TRBJ2-1, with D tentatively TRBD2 (6 bases). This CDR3 has 13 residues. With 5 bases removed from V and 7 bases from J, the gap between germline ends came to 12 bases. The V gene's germline CDR1 is LGHNA and CDR2 YNFKEQ. The chain's CDR3 is CASSLEGYNEQFF. The CDR3 region has the DNA TGTGCCAGCAGCTTGGAGGGGTATAATGAGCAGTTCTTC.

The sample holds a few counts of this clone. This rearrangement joins TRBV15 to TRBJ1-2, with D perhaps TRBD1 (5 bases). CDR3 size: 15 residues. Germline V CDR1 and CDR2: LNHNV, YYDKDF (reference sequence). Trimming left V 0 bases short and J 5 bases short, with 13 bases between. The CDR3 sequence is CATSRDNSRGYGYTF. The CDR3 nucleotides are TGTGCCACCAGCAGAGATAACTCTAGGGGTTATGGCTACACCTTC.

In its sample, this clone was seen a few times. The chain is built from TRBV7-2 and TRBJ2-1; maybe TRBD2 (6 bases). V was clipped by 3 bases and J by 9 bases, with 12 bases between them. CDR3 length: 13 residues. Germline V gene lookup returns CDR1 SGHTA and CDR2 FQGNSA. The CDR3 DNA is TGTGCCAGCAGCTTGGGTCTCGGGGGTGAGCAGTTCTTC. Its protein is CASSLGLGGEQFF.

This clone was seen a single time. The chain joins TRBV6-5 to TRBJ2-1, with TRBD1 as a possible D gene (6 bases). Trimming stripped 1 base from V and 5 bases from J, with 12 bases between. The germline CDR1 and CDR2 sequences are MNHEY and SVGAGI. There are 15 residues in the CDR3. CDR3 region: CASSYFQGSNNEQFF. CDR3 DNA: TGTGCCAGCAGTTACTTCCAGGGGTCCAACAATGAGCAGTTCTTC.